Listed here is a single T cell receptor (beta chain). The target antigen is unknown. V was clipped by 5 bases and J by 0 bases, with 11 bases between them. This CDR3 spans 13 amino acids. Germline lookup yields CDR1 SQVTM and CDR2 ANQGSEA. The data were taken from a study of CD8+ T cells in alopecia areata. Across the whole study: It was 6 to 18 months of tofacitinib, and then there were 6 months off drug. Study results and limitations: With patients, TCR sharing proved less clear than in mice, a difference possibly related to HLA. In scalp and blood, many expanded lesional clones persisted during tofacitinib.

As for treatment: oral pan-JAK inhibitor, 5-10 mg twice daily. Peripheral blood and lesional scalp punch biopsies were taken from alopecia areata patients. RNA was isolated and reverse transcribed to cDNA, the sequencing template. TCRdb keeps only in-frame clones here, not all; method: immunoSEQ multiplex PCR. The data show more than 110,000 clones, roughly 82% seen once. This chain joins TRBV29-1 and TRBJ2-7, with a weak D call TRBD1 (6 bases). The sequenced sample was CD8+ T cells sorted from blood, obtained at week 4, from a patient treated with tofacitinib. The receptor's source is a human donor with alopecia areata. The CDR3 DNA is TGCAGCGTTAAGACAGGTTTCTCCTACGAGCAGTACTTC. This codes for CSVKTGFSYEQYF.